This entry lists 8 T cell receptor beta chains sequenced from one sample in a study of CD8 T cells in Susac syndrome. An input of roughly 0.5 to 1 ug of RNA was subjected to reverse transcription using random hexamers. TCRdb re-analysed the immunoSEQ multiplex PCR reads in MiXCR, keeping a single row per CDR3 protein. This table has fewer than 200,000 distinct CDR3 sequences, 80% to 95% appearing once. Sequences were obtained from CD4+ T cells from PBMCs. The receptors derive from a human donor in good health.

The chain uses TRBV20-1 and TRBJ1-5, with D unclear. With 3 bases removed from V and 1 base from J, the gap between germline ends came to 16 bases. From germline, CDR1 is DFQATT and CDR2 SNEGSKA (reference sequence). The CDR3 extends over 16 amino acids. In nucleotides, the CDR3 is TGCAGTGCTAGTCGAGAAGGGTTTATCAGCAATCAGCCCCAGCATTTT. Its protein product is CSASREGFISNQPQHF.

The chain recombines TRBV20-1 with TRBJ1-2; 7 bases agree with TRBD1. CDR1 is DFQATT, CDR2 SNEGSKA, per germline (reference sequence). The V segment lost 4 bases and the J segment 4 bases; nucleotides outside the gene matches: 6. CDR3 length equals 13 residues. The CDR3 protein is CSAKGGAGYGYTF. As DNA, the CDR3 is TGCAGTGCTAAAGGGGGCGCCGGCTATGGCTACACCTTC.

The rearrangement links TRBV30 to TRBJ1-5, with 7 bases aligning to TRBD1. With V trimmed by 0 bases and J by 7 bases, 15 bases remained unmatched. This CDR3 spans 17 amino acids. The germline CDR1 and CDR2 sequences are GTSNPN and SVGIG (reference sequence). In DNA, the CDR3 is TGTGCCTGGAGTGTTCCCATTCCGGGACTCAGGGGGCAGCCCCAGCATTTT. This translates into CAWSVPIPGLRGQPQHF.

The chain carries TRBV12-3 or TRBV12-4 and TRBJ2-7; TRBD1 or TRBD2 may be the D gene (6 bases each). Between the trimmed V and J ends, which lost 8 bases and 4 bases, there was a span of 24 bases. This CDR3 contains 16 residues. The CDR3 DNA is TGTGCCAGCCCCCACGGATCGGGGGCTGCTCAGTACGAGCAGTACGTC. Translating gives CASPHGSGAAQYEQYV.

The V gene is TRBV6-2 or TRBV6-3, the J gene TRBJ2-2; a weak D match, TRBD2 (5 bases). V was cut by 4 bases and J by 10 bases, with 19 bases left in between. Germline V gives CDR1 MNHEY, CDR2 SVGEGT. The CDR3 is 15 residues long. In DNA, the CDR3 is TGTGCCAGCAGTTCCGACTCGGTGCGGCGGGCGGAGCTGTTTTTT. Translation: CASSSDSVRRAELFF.

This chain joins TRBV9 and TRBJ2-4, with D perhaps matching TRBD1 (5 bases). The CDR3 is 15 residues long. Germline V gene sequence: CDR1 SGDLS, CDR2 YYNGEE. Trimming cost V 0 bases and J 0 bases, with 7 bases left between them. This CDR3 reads CASSVEGLAKNIQYF. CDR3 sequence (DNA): TGTGCCAGCAGCGTAGAGGGGCTAGCCAAAAACATTCAGTACTTC.

CDR3 coding DNA: TGTGCCAGTCTTAGCGGAGCCAACAATGAGCAGTTCTTC. Translated, it gives CASLSGANNEQFF. The genes are TRBV19 and TRBJ2-1, with D maybe TRBD2 (6 bases). The CDR3 is 13 residues long. Deletions cut 8 bases from V and 5 bases from J, with 13 bases between. Germline lookup yields CDR1 LNHDA and CDR2 SQIVND (reference sequence).

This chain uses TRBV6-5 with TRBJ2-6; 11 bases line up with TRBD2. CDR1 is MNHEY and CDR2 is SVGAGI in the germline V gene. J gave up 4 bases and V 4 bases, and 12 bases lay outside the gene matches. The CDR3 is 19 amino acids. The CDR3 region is CASSFSGLAGDPGANVLTF. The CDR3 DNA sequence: TGTGCCAGCAGTTTCTCCGGACTAGCGGGTGACCCGGGGGCCAACGTCCTGACTTTC.